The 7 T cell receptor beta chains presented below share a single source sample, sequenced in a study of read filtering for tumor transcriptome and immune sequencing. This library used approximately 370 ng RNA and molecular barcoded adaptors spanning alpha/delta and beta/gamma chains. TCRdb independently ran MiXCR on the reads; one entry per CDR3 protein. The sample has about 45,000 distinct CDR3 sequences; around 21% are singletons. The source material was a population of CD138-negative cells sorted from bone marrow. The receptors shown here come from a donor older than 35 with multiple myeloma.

The CDR3 coding sequence is TGTGCCACCAGCAGAGAATGGAACACTGAAGCTTTCTTT. Protein sequence: CATSREWNTEAFF. The chain couples TRBV15 to TRBJ1-1; D not resolved. The CDR3 spans 13 residues. CDR1 and CDR2 (germline): LNHNV, YYDKDF (reference sequence). The V end was cut by 0 bases, the J end by 1 base, with 3 bases between. Full variable domain (missing parts from reference TRBV15 and TRBJ1-1): DAMVIQNPRYQVTQFGKPVTLSCSQTLNHNVMYWYQQKSSQAPKLLFHYYDKDFNNEADTPDNFQSRRPNTSFCFLDIRSPGLGDTAMYLCATSREWNTEAFFGQGTRLTVV.

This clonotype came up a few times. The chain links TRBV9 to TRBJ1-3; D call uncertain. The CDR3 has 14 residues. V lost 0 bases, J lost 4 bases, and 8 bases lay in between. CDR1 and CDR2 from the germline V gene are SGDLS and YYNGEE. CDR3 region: CASSVESRGNTIYF. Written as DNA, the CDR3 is TGTGCCAGCAGCGTAGAATCCCGGGGAAACACCATATATTTT. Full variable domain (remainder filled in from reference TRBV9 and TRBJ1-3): DSGVTQTPKHLITATGQRVTLRCSPRSGDLSVYWYQQSLDQGLQFLIQYYNGEERAKGNILERFSAQQFPDLHSELNLSSLELGDSALYFCASSVESRGNTIYFGEGSWLTVV.

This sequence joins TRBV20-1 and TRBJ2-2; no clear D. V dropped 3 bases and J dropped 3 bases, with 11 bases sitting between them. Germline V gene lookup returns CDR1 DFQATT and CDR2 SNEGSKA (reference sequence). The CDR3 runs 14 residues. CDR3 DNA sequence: TGCAGTGCTAGGGGCAGGCAGCACACCGGGGAGCTGTTTTTT. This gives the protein CSARGRQHTGELFF.

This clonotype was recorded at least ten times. CDR3 sequence: CASREEGFTEAFF. The CDR3 bases are TGTGCCAGCAGAGAAGAGGGGTTCACTGAAGCTTTCTTT. The rearrangement joins TRBV12-3 or TRBV12-4 to TRBJ1-1; possibly TRBD1 for D (5 bases). Trimming stripped 6 bases from V and 4 bases from J, with 12 bases between. This CDR3 is 13 amino acids long.

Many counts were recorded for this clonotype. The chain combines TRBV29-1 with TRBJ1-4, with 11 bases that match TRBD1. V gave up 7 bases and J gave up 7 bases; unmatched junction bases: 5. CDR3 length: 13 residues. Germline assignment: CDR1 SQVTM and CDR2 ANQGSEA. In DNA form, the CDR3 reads TGCAGCGGCGGACAGGGGGCCGGTGAAAAACTGTTTTTT. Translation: CSGGQGAGEKLFF.

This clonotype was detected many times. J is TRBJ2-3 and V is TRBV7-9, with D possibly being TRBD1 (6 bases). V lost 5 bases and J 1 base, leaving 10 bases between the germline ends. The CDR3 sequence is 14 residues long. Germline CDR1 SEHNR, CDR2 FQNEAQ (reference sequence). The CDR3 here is CASSTRQGTDTQYF. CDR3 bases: TGTGCCAGCAGCACCCGACAGGGCACAGATACGCAGTATTTT.

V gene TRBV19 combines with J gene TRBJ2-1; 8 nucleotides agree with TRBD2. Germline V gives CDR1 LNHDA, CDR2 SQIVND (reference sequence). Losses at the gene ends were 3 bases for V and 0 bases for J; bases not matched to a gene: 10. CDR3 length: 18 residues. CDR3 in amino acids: CASSISPTSGGSYNEQFF. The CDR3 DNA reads TGTGCCAGTAGTATCAGCCCAACTAGCGGAGGCTCCTACAATGAGCAGTTCTTC.